This T cell receptor beta chain was recovered during a study of cytomegalovirus exposure and HLA in healthy donors. Study-level background: Approximately 180 million T cells yielded about 120 million unique TCR beta sequences, as an earlier analysis found.

Findings of the study overall: For most TCR beta V segments, an earlier analysis put the productive rate at about 90% or about 30% of the time. Using the classifier, cytomegalovirus status was reportedly diagnosed with high specificity and sensitivity. Likely technical artifact: a cluster of highly shared sequence variants.

Deletions cut 7 bases from V and 5 bases from J, with 20 bases between. CDR3 length: 15 amino acids. Germline-derived CDR1 and CDR2 are SGHTA and FQGNSA. Of note for this clone: Its antigen is as yet unknown.

Primers included in the PCR were 60 Vbeta and 13 Jbeta primers. TCRdb's table, derived via immunoSEQ multiplex PCR, lists solely in-frame clones and lacks some. The repertoire consists of some 200,000 clones, with approximately 70% occurring once and the leading ten covering roughly 2.5%. Sequencing used PBMCs. The chain links TRBV7-2 to TRBJ1-2, with a tentative D call TRBD1 (5 bases). This TCR derives from a man aged 35 to 55 in good health and CMV-seropositive. The CDR3 DNA reads as TGTGCCAGCACCATATCCGGAGGGGTTGGGTATGGCTACACCTTC. This encodes CASTISGGVGYGYTF.